The 5 T cell receptor beta chains given below trace back to one sample, sequenced in a study of cytomegalovirus exposure and HLA in healthy donors. PCR primers comprised 60 Vbeta and 13 Jbeta primers. Here immunoSEQ multiplex PCR was the method, and the copy in TCRdb shows in-frame clones only, minus some. The table records over 150,000 clones, 70% to 80% of them present only once. Sequences were obtained from PBMCs. Receptors originate from a man aged 40-49 years in good health and CMV-seronegative.

The V gene is TRBV10-1, the J gene TRBJ2-5; D is perhaps TRBD2 (5 bases). V dropped 2 bases and J dropped 5 bases, with 12 bases sitting between them. The length of the CDR3 is 14 residues. Germline CDR1 is WNHNN and CDR2 is SYGVQD (reference sequence). CDR3 sequence reads: CASSETLTGETQYF. The CDR3 DNA sequence: TGCGCCAGCAGTGAGACACTGACGGGGGAGACCCAGTACTTC.

DNA for the CDR3: TGTGCCAGCAGTGAAGCGCTTTACAGGGGTTTACCCTACGAGCAGTACTTC. The encoded protein is CASSEALYRGLPYEQYF. The chain recombines TRBV2 with TRBJ2-7; 7 bases are a match to TRBD1. The CDR3 is made up of 17 amino acids. Looked up from germline, CDR1 is SNHLY and CDR2 is FYNNEI. V shed 0 bases, J shed 2 bases, and the junction held 10 bases outside the gene matches.

Only a few counts were recorded for this clone. The gene calls are TRBV11-2 and TRBJ2-1; 7 bases fit TRBD1. J was trimmed by 5 bases and V by 6 bases; bases with no gene match: 4. This CDR3 region has 13 residues. Germline V CDR1 and CDR2: SGHAT, FQNNGV. CDR3 protein: CASRTGTDNEQFF. The CDR3 DNA follows: TGTGCCAGCAGAACCGGGACAGACAATGAGCAGTTCTTC.

The chain joins TRBV4-2 to TRBJ1-1, with D possibly being TRBD1 (5 bases). The CDR3 runs 13 residues. Germline CDR1 LGHNA, CDR2 YNFKEQ. V lost 1 base and J 4 bases, leaving 7 bases between the germline ends. The CDR3, as DNA: TGTGCCAGCAGCCAAGGGAGGGGCACTGAAGCTTTCTTT. This sequence encodes CASSQGRGTEAFF.

This clone was found a few times. This chain connects TRBV9 to TRBJ1-3; D is unclear. CDR3 length equals 15 residues. Deletions cut 3 bases from V and 0 bases from J, with 10 bases between. Germline V gene sequence: CDR1 SGDLS, CDR2 YYNGEE. CDR3 sequence (DNA): TGTGCCAGCAGCGGGACGAGGGACTCTGGAAACACCATATATTTT. This codes for CASSGTRDSGNTIYF.